Listed below are T cell receptor beta chains from one sample, sequenced in a study of cytotoxic CD8 clonotypes in ibrutinib-treated CLL. Some clones are missing from TCRdb's copy, which holds only in-frame ones; the method was immunoSEQ multiplex PCR. The table records about 40,000 clones, less than 85% of them present only once. The input for sequencing was PBMCs, taken at disease progression, from a patient treated with ibrutinib. These receptors came from a human donor with chronic lymphocytic leukemia. CDR3s leave out the opening cysteine and the closing phenylalanine or tryptophan. The D gene is left open where the match is weak. Part of the rows lack a size; the others show once, few, many or a class for expanded clones.

clone_size d_call j_call v_call cdr3_aa
NA NA TRBJ2-7 TRBV6-5 ASSATYRAEQY
NA NA TRBJ1-2 TRBV7-9 ASSLIPTDGYT
NA TRBD2 TRBJ2-3 TRBV28 ATIGTSSADTQY
NA NA TRBJ1-3 TRBV5-1 ASSLAGRGNTIY
few TRBD2 TRBJ2-7 TRBV4-1 ASSHRASGSVWEQY
NA NA TRBJ1-4 TRBV5-4 ASSRHLSANGNEKLF
NA NA TRBJ2-7 TRBV29-1 SVIPTVYEQY
NA NA TRBJ2-7 TRBV5-5 ASSLGALPSYEQY
NA NA TRBJ2-7 TRBV7-9 ASSLGGSEQY
few NA TRBJ2-7 TRBV9 ASSVAGSYEQY
NA NA TRBJ1-1 TRBV6-5 ASSYGQNTEAF
few NA TRBJ1-4 TRBV18 ASSPPSQAAKLF
NA TRBD1 TRBJ1-1 TRBV6-5 ASSLRGRDTEAF
NA NA TRBJ2-1 TRBV11-2 ASSLARLGNNEQF
NA NA TRBJ1-2 TRBV11-2 ASSSSVANYGYT
NA TRBD2 TRBJ2-1 TRBV16 ASSQGTSVNEQF
few NA TRBJ2-7 TRBV10-1 ASSDHYEQY
NA TRBD1 TRBJ2-7 TRBV7-9 ASSQRTGGPYEQY
NA NA TRBJ2-1 TRBV5-6 ASSPHRRYNEQF
NA NA TRBJ2-3 TRBV30 AWNRGAGDTQY
NA NA TRBJ2-5 TRBV11-2 ASSLEETQY
NA NA TRBJ1-2 TRBV5-1 ASSLAQNYGYT
NA TRBD1 TRBJ2-3 TRBV7-9 ASSSGTAASTDTQY
NA NA TRBJ2-7 TRBV10-3 AISRGRESYEQY
once TRBD1 TRBJ2-7 TRBV19 ASSIVAGGYEQY
NA NA TRBJ2-7 TRBV5-1 ASSRRVVADEQY
NA NA TRBJ2-2 TRBV2 ASCSRPGAGELF
NA NA TRBJ1-6 TRBV14 ASSQVAGANSPLH
NA TRBD1 TRBJ2-7 TRBV4-2 ASSQGQGGAYEQY
NA NA TRBJ2-2 TRBV5-6 ASSLNEVSGAPNTGELF
NA TRBD1 TRBJ2-7 TRBV11-2 ASSQGGGTGKGREQY
NA NA TRBJ2-7 TRBV28 ASSLSGVRQY
NA NA TRBJ2-1 TRBV5-5 ASSLVSPYRINYNEQF
few NA TRBJ1-6 TRBV6-5 ASSYSSGGHNSPLH
NA NA TRBJ2-2 TRBV21-1 ASSKNGRREQGGGELF
once NA TRBJ2-5 TRBV28 ASSGWGPQETQY
NA NA TRBJ2-1 TRBV11-2 ASSPPGGSYNEQF
NA NA TRBJ2-7 TRBV14 ASSWDKVYEQY
NA NA TRBJ1-1 TRBV10-3 AASSGSDIYEAF
NA NA TRBJ2-5 TRBV6-6 ASSLSGQETQY
NA TRBD1 TRBJ2-7 TRBV7-9 ASSNPTGLLHEQY
once TRBD1 TRBJ1-6 TRBV7-9 ASSSQGTAASFALH
NA NA TRBJ1-1 TRBV6-5 ASSPIHLSTEAF
NA TRBD1 TRBJ1-1 TRBV4-1 ASSQLQGTGYAF
NA NA TRBJ2-7 TRBV6-5 ASSDFRVPSYEQY
few TRBD1 TRBJ1-2 TRBV18 ASSPDGQGRYGYT
few NA TRBJ1-2 TRBV10-1 ASSEGQGYGYT
NA TRBD2 TRBJ2-1 TRBV7-6 ASSLRTSGGAVYEQF
NA NA TRBJ1-3 TRBV9 ASSVGGSHSGNTIY
NA TRBD1 TRBJ2-7 TRBV6-1 ASKDRGYEQY
NA NA TRBJ1-1 TRBV6-1 ASSDYAGGQGNTEAF
NA TRBD2 TRBJ2-1 TRBV28 ASRRRELGEQF